This T cell receptor beta chain originates from a study of CXCR3-negative and CXCR3-positive naive CD8 T cells. Regarding the study as a whole: More hydrophobic TRB CDR3s were found in CXCR3-positive naive cells than in CXCR3-negative naive cells.

All TRB cDNA libraries came from 5' RACE performed with UMI labels. From its re-call of the 5' RACE reads, TCRdb lists each CDR3 protein once, without DNA. The repertoire shows about 94,000 distinct CDR3 sequences; the top ten hold almost 0.55%. The CDR3 totals 12 residues. Germline values: CDR1 SQVTM, CDR2 ANQGSEA. Naive CD8+ T lymphocytes were specified as CD45RO-CCR7+CD27+CD95-. As to this clonotype: The antigen remains undetermined.

J is TRBJ2-7 and V is TRBV29-1. Source material: naive CXCR3+ CD8+ T cells from blood. The subset: CD45RO-CCR7+CD27+CD95- naive CD8+ T cells expressing CXCR3 (TNR3+). The sequence derives from a human donor in good health. Some clones in this sample may be carry-over from other donors' samples. The CDR3 reads CSVVQSTYEQYF.